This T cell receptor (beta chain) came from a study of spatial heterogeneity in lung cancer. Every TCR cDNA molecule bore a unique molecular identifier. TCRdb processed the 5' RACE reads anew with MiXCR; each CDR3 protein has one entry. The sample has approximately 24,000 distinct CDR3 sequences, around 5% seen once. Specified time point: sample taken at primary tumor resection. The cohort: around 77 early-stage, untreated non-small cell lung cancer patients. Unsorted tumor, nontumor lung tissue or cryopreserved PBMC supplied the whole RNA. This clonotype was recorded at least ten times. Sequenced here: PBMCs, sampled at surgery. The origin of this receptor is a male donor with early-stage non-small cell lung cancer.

The CDR3 DNA reads as TGTGCCAGCAGCCGGACTAGCGGATATCAAGAGACCCAGTACTTC. It translates to CASSRTSGYQETQYF. This sequence joins TRBV9 and TRBJ2-5; 10 nucleotides line up with TRBD2. With V trimmed by 4 bases and J by 2 bases, 5 bases remained unmatched. This CDR3 is 15 amino acids long. The germline V gene encodes CDR1 SGDLS and CDR2 YYNGEE.